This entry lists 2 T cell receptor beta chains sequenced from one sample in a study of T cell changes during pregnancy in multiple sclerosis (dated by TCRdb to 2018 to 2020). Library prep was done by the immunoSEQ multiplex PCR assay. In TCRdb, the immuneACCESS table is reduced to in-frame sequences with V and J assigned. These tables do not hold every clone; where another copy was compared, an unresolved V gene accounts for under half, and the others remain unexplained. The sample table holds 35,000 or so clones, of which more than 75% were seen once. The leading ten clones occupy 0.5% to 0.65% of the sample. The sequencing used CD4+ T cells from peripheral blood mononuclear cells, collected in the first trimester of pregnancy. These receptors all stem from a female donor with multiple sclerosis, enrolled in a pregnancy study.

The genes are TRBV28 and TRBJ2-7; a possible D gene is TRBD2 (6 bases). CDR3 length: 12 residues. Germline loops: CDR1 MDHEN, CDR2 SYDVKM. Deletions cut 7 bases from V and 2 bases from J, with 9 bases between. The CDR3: CASIAATYEQYF. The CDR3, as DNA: TGTGCCAGCATAGCGGCCACCTACGAGCAGTACTTC.

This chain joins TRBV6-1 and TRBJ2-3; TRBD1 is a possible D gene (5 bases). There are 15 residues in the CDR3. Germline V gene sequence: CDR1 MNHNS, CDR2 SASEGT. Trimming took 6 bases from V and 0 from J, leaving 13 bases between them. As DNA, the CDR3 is TGTGCCAGCAGCCTCAGGGAAACTAGCACAGATACGCAGTATTTT. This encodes CASSLRETSTDTQYF.